The text below deals with one TCR beta chain. These data originate in a study of blood T cells in healthy people across ages. CDR3 length: 12 residues. Drawing of peripheral blood yielded roughly 9.8 milliliters from each donor. Using a J-beta primer mix together with a sample-barcoded 5' primer, a second PCR was run for about 6 to 11 cycles. TCRdb re-derived calls from the 5' RACE reads in MiXCR, one entry per CDR3 protein. The data contain around 1.5 million distinct CDR3 sequences, roughly 64% of them singletons. The sequencing input was blood. The TCR sequence derives from a young man in good health. This chain joins TRBV21-1 and TRBJ2-5. TRBV21-1 is a pseudogene locus. CDR3 region: CASSKGLETQYF. For the CDR3, the DNA is TGTGCCAGCAGCAAGGGCTTGGAGACCCAGTACTTC.